The 18 T cell receptor beta chains reported below all come from one sample, sequenced in a study of molecular identifiers for immune sequencing clone quantification. TCRdb independently ran MiXCR on the PCR reads; one entry per CDR3 protein. This sample carries 490,000 or so distinct CDR3 sequences, around 21% of them seen once, and the ten largest clones take roughly 0.81%. Sequenced input: naive CD8+ T cells from blood, with Jurkat cell RNA spiked in. The subset denotes: FACS-sorted CD8+CD4-CCR7+CD45RA+ naive T cells. Receptor source: a human donor in good health. Some libraries in this study had Jurkat cell RNA spiked in.

With respect to this clonotype: A clone one base away is much larger, so this may be a read error. This chain joins TRBV27 and TRBJ2-2; D is undetermined. This CDR3 comprises 13 residues. Germline CDR1 and CDR2: MNHEY and SMNVEV (reference sequence). V was clipped by 4 bases and J by 6 bases, with 9 bases between them. For the CDR3, the DNA is TGTGCCAGCAGTTATGCTGTCGCCGGGGAGCTGTTTTTT. Its protein is CASSYAVAGELFF.

Turning to this clonotype: A much larger clone lies a single base off, so this may be a read error. In this CDR3 the conserved last residue, phenylalanine or tryptophan, is missing, so a read error is likely. This chain connects TRBV20-1 to TRBJ1-1; no definite D call. From germline, CDR1 is DFQATT and CDR2 SNEGSKA (reference sequence). The ends were cut back, 3 bases at V and 2 bases at J, with 16 bases in the middle. This CDR3 spans 15 amino acids. This CDR3 is CSARGTTRGNTEAFY. CDR3 nucleotide sequence: TGCAGTGCTAGGGGCACCACCCGGGGAAACACTGAAGCTTTCTAT.

The chain uses TRBV6-2 or TRBV6-3 and TRBJ2-5, with 12 bases aligning to TRBD2. Per germline, CDR1 MNHEY and CDR2 SVGEGT. This CDR3 region has 15 residues. V trimming: 6 bases; J trimming: 4 bases; junction bases outside the gene matches: 6. The chain's CDR3 is CASSQPGLAGETQYF. The CDR3 DNA follows: TGTGCCAGCAGCCAACCGGGACTAGCGGGAGAGACCCAGTACTTC.

The V call is TRBV23-1, the J call TRBJ2-3; TRBD2 agrees at 8 bases. TRBV23-1 is marked as an open reading frame, function uncertain. The CDR3 has 23 residues. The ends lost 1 base at V and 5 bases at J; junction bases unmatched: 29. CDR3 region: CASSQLGEDRGGFLRVSGDTQYF. For the CDR3, the DNA is TGCGCCAGCAGTCAATTGGGAGAAGATCGCGGGGGGTTTTTAAGGGTCTCCGGAGATACGCAGTATTTT.

This clonotype was detected ten times or more. The chain has TRBV4-1 and TRBJ2-7; possible D gene TRBD2, 6 bases. The ends were cut back, 4 bases at V and 3 bases at J, with 13 bases in the middle. CDR3 length equals 14 residues. Germline assignment: CDR1 MGHRA and CDR2 YSYEKL. This CDR3 reads CASSPLSGDYEQYF. The CDR3 DNA is TGCGCCAGCAGCCCGCTTTCGGGGGACTACGAGCAGTACTTC.

The CDR3 is CASGGVATGQWNYGYTF. The CDR3 DNA sequence: TGTGCTAGTGGTGGGGTAGCCACCGGACAGTGGAACTATGGCTACACCTTC. The chain carries TRBV12-5 and TRBJ1-2; D is perhaps TRBD1 (6 bases). Trimming pared 5 bases from V and 2 bases from J, leaving 21 bases between. CDR1 is LGHNT and CDR2 is FRNRAP in the germline V gene. The CDR3 extends over 17 amino acids.

The chain joins TRBV20-1 to TRBJ1-2; D not resolved. Looked up from germline, CDR1 is DFQATT and CDR2 is SNEGSKA (reference sequence). Trimming stripped 5 bases from V and 4 bases from J, with 44 bases between. This CDR3 is built from 23 residues. The CDR3 region is CSARGEEDETRTSNRDSRYGYTF. DNA of the CDR3: TGCAGTGCTCGGGGTGAAGAGGATGAAACCAGAACTTCCAACCGAGACTCACGCTATGGCTACACCTTC.

Regarding this clonotype: It may be a read error: a sequence one base away is much more abundant. DNA of the CDR3: TGTGCCAGCAGCCGCGACGGCACTGGAGCTTTCTTT. Amino acids: CASSRDGTGAFF. The chain links TRBV7-6 to TRBJ1-1, with D unresolved. Germline V gene sequence: CDR1 SGHVS, CDR2 FNYEAQ. The CDR3 sequence is 12 residues long.

This clonotype was counted at least ten times. The V and J genes are TRBV4-3 and TRBJ1-5; 8 bases align to TRBD1. CDR3 size: 15 residues. The junction had 7 bases not matched to a gene; V was cut back by 5 bases and J by 4 bases. Germline CDR1 and CDR2: LGHNA and YSLEER. CDR3: CASSMTGAPNQPQHF. CDR3 nucleotide sequence: TGCGCCAGCAGCATGACAGGGGCCCCGAATCAGCCCCAGCATTTT.

The V gene is TRBV20-1, the J gene TRBJ1-2, with D uncertain. Trimming left V 6 bases short and J 0 bases short, with 14 bases between. CDR1 is DFQATT, CDR2 SNEGSKA, per germline (reference sequence). The length of the CDR3 is 14 residues. In nucleotides, the CDR3 is TGCAGTGCCCCGGTCTTCAGGCCTAACTATGGCTACACCTTC. It codes for CSAPVFRPNYGYTF.

CDR3 coding DNA: TGCAGTGCTAGAGCTAGCGGGAGAGGGGAGCAGTACTTC. Translation gives CSARASGRGEQYF. This chain connects TRBV20-1 to TRBJ2-7; 10 bases are shared with TRBD2. This CDR3 is 13 amino acids long. Germline lookup yields CDR1 DFQATT and CDR2 SNEGSKA (reference sequence). V shed 1 base and J 7 bases; nucleotides not matched to a gene: 4.

The CDR3 bases are TGTGCCAGCAGTTTCAACAGGGGATTCTACAATGAGCAGTTCTTC. Amino acid sequence: CASSFNRGFYNEQFF. The V call is TRBV12-3 or TRBV12-4, the J call TRBJ2-1; 7 nucleotides match TRBD1. This CDR3 region has 15 residues. V dropped 3 bases and J dropped 3; count of bases not matched to a gene: 5.

A few counts support this clonotype. The rearrangement links TRBV5-6 to TRBJ2-3, with D uncertain. V shed 3 bases and J shed 5 bases, with 10 bases lying between them. The CDR3 loop spans 13 amino acids. Germline CDR1 is SGHDT and CDR2 is YYEEEE. CDR3 region: CASSSLSRDTQYF. CDR3 sequence (DNA): TGTGCCAGCAGCTCCCTGTCACGAGATACGCAGTATTTT.

This clonotype has just a few counts. The gene calls are TRBV4-1 and TRBJ1-5; no reliable D call. CDR1 and CDR2 from the germline V gene are MGHRA and YSYEKL. V was clipped by 4 bases and J by 0 bases, with 10 bases between them. The CDR3 contains 15 residues. The CDR3 spells CASSPLENSNQPQHF. CDR3 in DNA: TGCGCCAGCAGCCCCCTGGAGAATAGCAATCAGCCCCAGCATTTT.

This clonotype has more than one count but fewer than ten. J is TRBJ2-7 and V is TRBV6-2 or TRBV6-3; 12 nucleotides line up with TRBD2. The germline V gene has CDR1 MNHEY and CDR2 SVGEGT. This CDR3 comprises 18 residues. V shed 4 bases and J 0 bases; nucleotides not matched to a gene: 10. CDR3 DNA: TGTGCCAGCAGTTTCGTACCGGGACTAGCGGGTGCCTCCTACGAGCAGTACTTC. It is translated as CASSFVPGLAGASYEQYF.

On this clonotype: This clone may be a read error of a much larger clone one base away. CDR3 bases: TGTGCCAGCAGCTTGGGACCAGCCGCTCACGGTACGCAGTATTTT. Amino acids: CASSLGPAAHGTQYF. The chain recombines TRBV13 with TRBJ2-3; TRBD1 or TRBD2 may be the D gene (5 bases each). The V end was cut by 3 bases, the J end by 8 bases, with 18 bases between. Germline CDR1 PRHDT, CDR2 FYEKMQ (reference sequence). The CDR3 is made up of 15 amino acids.

To note about this clonotype: This may stem from a read error, because a much larger clone lies one nucleotide away. The rearrangement joins TRBV15 to TRBJ1-1, with D unclear. The CDR3 consists of 15 residues. Per the germline V gene, CDR1 is LNHNV and CDR2 is YYDKDF (reference sequence). CDR3 sequence reads: CATSRAWEVNTETFF. The CDR3 nucleotides read TGTGCCACCAGCAGAGCGTGGGAGGTGAACACTGAAACTTTCTTT.

This clonotype was counted between two and nine times. The chain combines TRBV3-1 with TRBJ1-4; 8 positions agree with TRBD1. CDR1 is LGHDT, CDR2 YNNKEL, per germline (reference sequence). Germline trimming cut 3 bases from V and 7 bases from J; bases unmatched to any gene: 7. The CDR3 runs to 15 residues. The CDR3 DNA reads TGTGCCAGCAGCCACCCGACAGGGGCCCGTGAAAAACTGTTTTTT. It specifies CASSHPTGAREKLFF. Complete variable domain (other parts from reference TRBV3-1 and TRBJ1-4): DTAVSQTPKYLVTQMGNDKSIKCEQNLGHDTMYWYKQDSKKFLKIMFSYNNKELIINETVPNRFSPKSPDKAHLNLHINSLELGDSAVYFCASSHPTGAREKLFFGSGTQLSVL.